This is a list of T cell receptor beta chains from one sample in a study of Ad26.COV2.S vaccination and SARS-CoV-2 variants. Sequenced by immunoSEQ multiplex PCR; TCRdb stores in-frame clones only, minus some. The top ten clones hold about 1.5% of a sample with about 680,000 clones, roughly 90% of them seen once. Here the sequenced sample was peripheral blood, taken in a trial of Ad26.COV2.S vaccine versus placebo. Every receptor here comes from a person between 18 and 65 years old who received the Ad26.COV2.S COVID-19 vaccine or a placebo. Both conserved end residues are part of each CDR3. The D gene is left open where the match is weak. Only some rows state a clone size, as once, few, many or a class for expanded clones.

cdr3_aa cdr3_nt j_call v_call clone_size d_call
CASSPGLAGGGETQYF TGTGCCAGCTCACCGGGACTAGCGGGGGGAGGAGAGACCCAGTACTTC TRBJ2-5 TRBV18 - TRBD2
CASSSNPTSGPNTGELFF TGCGCCAGCAGCTCAAACCCAACTAGCGGACCAAACACCGGGGAGCTGTTTTTT TRBJ2-2 TRBV5-1 - TRBD2
CASRPGQGVTPLHF TGTGCCAGCAGACCAGGACAGGGGGTGACACCCCTCCACTTT TRBJ1-6 TRBV5-5 - TRBD1
CASSPQGVLGGYTF TGTGCCAGCAGTCCTCAGGGAGTTCTAGGTGGCTACACCTTC TRBJ1-2 TRBV2 - -
CAISDPTGGAVASTDTQYF TGTGCCATCAGTGACCCAACGGGGGGTGCTGTGGCGAGCACAGATACGCAGTATTTT TRBJ2-3 TRBV10-3 - TRBD2
CASSFLGEQFF TGTGCCAGCAGCTTCCTGGGTGAGCAGTTCTTC TRBJ2-1 TRBV7-9 - -
CASSYQRTSRSYNEQFF TGTGCCAGCAGTTACCAACGGACTAGCAGGTCCTACAATGAGCAGTTCTTC TRBJ2-1 TRBV6-2/TRBV6-3 - TRBD2
CASSGFSGQGSNQPQHF TGTGCCAGCAGTGGGTTTTCGGGACAGGGGAGCAATCAGCCCCAGCATTTT TRBJ1-5 TRBV2 - TRBD1
CATSDPGGSGTDTQYF TGTGCCACCAGTGATCCCGGGGGGAGCGGGACAGATACGCAGTATTTT TRBJ2-3 TRBV24-1 few TRBD2
CASSEFGQGDGVTQYF TGTGCCAGCAGTGAATTTGGACAGGGGGATGGAGTGACCCAGTACTTC TRBJ2-5 TRBV25-1 - TRBD1
CASSPLVSRNTEAFF TGTGCCAGCAGTCCTTTGGTATCGAGGAACACTGAAGCTTTCTTT TRBJ1-1 TRBV6-5 - -
CAWSAGQGVLNEKLFF TGTGCCTGGAGTGCGGGACAGGGGGTCCTTAATGAAAAACTGTTTTTT TRBJ1-4 TRBV30 - TRBD1
CASSQVGGLEQFF TGCGCCAGCAGCCAAGTGGGGGGGTTGGAGCAGTTCTTC TRBJ2-1 TRBV4-1 - TRBD2
CASRGAVPSYNSPLHF TGCGCCAGCAGGGGGGCGGTTCCCTCCTATAATTCACCCCTCCACTTT TRBJ1-6 TRBV10-1 - -
CASSLMNQPQHF TGTGCCAGCAGCTTAATGAATCAGCCCCAGCATTTT TRBJ1-5 TRBV11-2 - -
CASSQDPSGTGDGYTF TGTGCCAGCAGCCAAGACCCTTCCGGGACAGGGGATGGCTACACCTTC TRBJ1-2 TRBV3-1/TRBV3-2 - TRBD1
CASSQGLAGPTYNEQFF TGTGCCAGCAGCCAGGGACTAGCGGGCCCGACCTACAATGAGCAGTTCTTC TRBJ2-1 TRBV3-1/TRBV3-2 - TRBD2
CASSYSFEDPGYTF TGTGCCAGCAGTTACTCGTTTGAGGATCCTGGCTACACCTTC TRBJ1-2 TRBV6-6 once -
CASSLDARGYTF TGTGCCAGCAGCTTGGATGCTAGGGGCTACACCTTC TRBJ1-2 TRBV5-4 - -
CAWSRDRYEQYF TGTGCCTGGAGCCGAGACAGGTACGAGCAGTACTTC TRBJ2-7 TRBV30 - -
CASSPSLAEPEEQFF TGTGCCAGCTCCCCCTCCCTAGCGGAACCTGAGGAGCAGTTCTTC TRBJ2-1 TRBV7-8 - TRBD2
CASSMLGRDYEQYF TGTGCCAGTAGTATGTTAGGCAGGGACTACGAGCAGTACTTC TRBJ2-7 TRBV19 - -
CASSLRLAGGRSSYEQYF TGTGCCAGCAGCCTAAGACTAGCGGGAGGGAGGAGCTCCTACGAGCAGTACTTC TRBJ2-7 TRBV4-2 - TRBD2
CSASSSYNEQFF TGCAGTGCTAGTTCCAGCTACAATGAGCAGTTCTTC TRBJ2-1 TRBV20-1 - -
CASSIGQGTENIQYF TGTGCCAGTAGTATAGGACAGGGGACAGAAAACATTCAGTACTTC TRBJ2-4 TRBV19 - TRBD1
CASSALAGGGNTGELFF TGTGCCAGCAGTGCACTAGCGGGAGGGGGGAACACCGGGGAGCTGTTTTTT TRBJ2-2 TRBV27 many TRBD2
CASSSYTEAFF TGTGCCAGCAGCTCTTACACTGAAGCTTTCTTT TRBJ1-1 TRBV7-9 - -
CASAQDPQRSAFF TGTGCCAGCGCTCAGGACCCTCAAAGGTCAGCTTTCTTT TRBJ1-1 TRBV6-5 - -
CASSLRLAGNEQFF TGTGCCAGCAGCTTAAGACTAGCGGGTAATGAGCAGTTCTTC TRBJ2-1 TRBV7-8 - TRBD2
CASSGRRSGELFF TGTGCCAGCAGCGGACGACGTTCCGGGGAGCTGTTTTTT TRBJ2-2 TRBV11-3 once -
CASSLGTSGSQYF TGTGCCAGCAGCCTGGGGACTAGCGGCTCTCAGTACTTC TRBJ2-7 TRBV9 once TRBD2
CASSYLIASDEQYF TGTGCCAGCAGTTACTTGATTGCGAGTGACGAGCAGTACTTC TRBJ2-7 TRBV6-2/TRBV6-3 - -
CASSRTGTAWSQHF TGCGCCAGCAGTCGTACTGGGACAGCCTGGTCCCAGCATTTT TRBJ1-5 TRBV10-2 - TRBD1
CASSSDRSRSNQPQHF TGTGCCAGCAGTTCGGACAGAAGTCGAAGCAATCAGCCCCAGCATTTT TRBJ1-5 TRBV6-2/TRBV6-3 few -
CASSPQGYGNQPQHF TGTGCCAGCAGTCCTCAGGGCTACGGCAATCAGCCCCAGCATTTT TRBJ1-5 TRBV6-5 - -
CAWTQWGPWGTEAFF TGTGCCTGGACCCAATGGGGGCCCTGGGGCACTGAAGCTTTCTTT TRBJ1-1 TRBV30 - -
CASSPEGTGTAGYTF TGTGCCAGCTCACCTGAGGGGACAGGGACAGCGGGCTACACCTTC TRBJ1-2 TRBV18 once TRBD1
CASSEALGSPLHF TGTGCCAGCAGTGAAGCCTTGGGGTCACCCCTCCACTTT TRBJ1-6 TRBV6-4 - -
CASSGTANSPLHF TGTGCCAGCAGCGGGACAGCTAATTCACCCCTCCACTTT TRBJ1-6 TRBV7-3 - TRBD1
CAISESMGQGVGPQHF TGTGCCATCAGTGAGTCGATGGGCCAAGGAGTTGGGCCCCAGCATTTT TRBJ1-5 TRBV10-3 - -
CASSQSSGGWQPQHF TGCGCCAGCAGTCAATCGTCAGGGGGCTGGCAGCCCCAGCATTTT TRBJ1-5 TRBV23-1 - TRBD1
CASSLVYTDTQYF TGTGCCAGCAGTTTGGTCTACACAGATACGCAGTATTTT TRBJ2-3 TRBV12-3/TRBV12-4 once -
CAWSVGPTEAFF TGTGCCTGGAGTGTGGGTCCAACTGAAGCTTTCTTT TRBJ1-1 TRBV30 - -
CASSPTGTPYEQYF TGTGCCAGTAGCCCCACCGGGACCCCCTACGAGCAGTACTTC TRBJ2-7 TRBV19 - -
CASSPRRGREVYNEQFF TGTGCCAGCAGCCCCCGCCGGGGGCGGGAGGTCTACAATGAGCAGTTCTTC TRBJ2-1 TRBV4-2 - TRBD2
CSASPLKRTTYEQYF TGCAGTGCTAGTCCCCTTAAGAGGACAACCTACGAGCAGTACTTC TRBJ2-7 TRBV20-1 - -
CASSKTQTSGSYSIQYF TGTGCCAGTAGTAAAACCCAGACTAGCGGGAGTTATAGCATTCAGTACTTC TRBJ2-4 TRBV19 once TRBD2
CASSIGADIYYGYTF TGTGCCAGTAGTATTGGTGCGGACATTTATTATGGCTACACCTTC TRBJ1-2 TRBV19 once -
CASSHITSGPYEQYF TGTGCCAGCAGCCACATAACTAGCGGACCCTACGAGCAGTACTTC TRBJ2-7 TRBV3-1/TRBV3-2 - TRBD2
CAWSVQTGSVRHTIYF TGTGCCTGGAGTGTTCAGACAGGGAGTGTTCGTCACACCATATATTTT TRBJ1-3 TRBV30 once TRBD1
CAWSLQVYEQYF TGTGCCTGGAGTCTCCAGGTGTACGAGCAGTACTTC TRBJ2-7 TRBV30 - -
CASSRTSGGAETQYF TGTGCCAGCTCACGGACTAGCGGGGGGGCGGAGACCCAGTACTTC TRBJ2-5 TRBV18 - TRBD2
CASSDLSGRADEQFF TGTGCCAGCAGCGACCTTAGCGGGAGGGCCGATGAGCAGTTCTTC TRBJ2-1 TRBV5-4 - TRBD2
CAITQRETDGELFF TGTGCCATCACTCAGCGGGAGACTGACGGGGAGCTGTTTTTT TRBJ2-2 TRBV10-3 - TRBD2
CASSRNNYEQYF TGTGCCAGCAGCCGCAACAACTACGAGCAGTACTTC TRBJ2-7 TRBV6-2/TRBV6-3 - -